This TCR beta chain was sequenced in a study of blood T cells in healthy people across ages. Study results and caveats: Among T cells, TCR beta diversity per million cells dropped roughly linearly as age rose.

The germline gives CDR1 SGHAT, CDR2 FQNNGV. The CDR3 consists of 15 residues. V lost 4 bases and J lost 1, with 10 bases in between. With respect to this clonotype: As yet, its antigen is unknown.

Combining a sample-barcoded 5' primer with a J-beta primer mix, a second PCR ran for 7 to 11 cycles. With 12 random nucleotides, a template-switch adaptor tagged each individual cDNA molecule. MiXCR, applied by TCRdb to the 5' RACE reads, yields one record per CDR3 protein. The sample lists around 1.5 million distinct CDR3 sequences, around 59% occurring once. The chain employs TRBV11-2 and TRBJ1-4; D is ambiguous. Sequencing used blood. The sequence was collected from a man younger than 30 in good health. The CDR3 loop reads CASSSRLVTNEKLFF. CDR3 bases: TGTGCCAGCAGCTCTCGACTGGTAACTAATGAAAAACTGTTTTTT.